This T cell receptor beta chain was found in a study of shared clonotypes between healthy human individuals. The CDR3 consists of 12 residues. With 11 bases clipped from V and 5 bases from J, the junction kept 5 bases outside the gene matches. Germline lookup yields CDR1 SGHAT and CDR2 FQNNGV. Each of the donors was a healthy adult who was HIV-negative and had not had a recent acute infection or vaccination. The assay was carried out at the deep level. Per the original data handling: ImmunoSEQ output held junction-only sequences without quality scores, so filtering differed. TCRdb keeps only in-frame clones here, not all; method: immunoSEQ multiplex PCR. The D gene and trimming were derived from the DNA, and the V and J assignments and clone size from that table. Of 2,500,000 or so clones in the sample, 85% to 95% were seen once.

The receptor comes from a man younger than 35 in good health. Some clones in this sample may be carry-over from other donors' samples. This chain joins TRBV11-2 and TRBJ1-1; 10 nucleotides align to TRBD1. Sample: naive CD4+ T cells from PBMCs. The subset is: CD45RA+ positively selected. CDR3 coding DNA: TGTGCCGGGACAGGGGCTGGAACTGAAGCTTTCTTT. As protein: CAGTGAGTEAFF.